The 11 T cell receptor beta chains below come from one sample, sequenced in a study of vaccination effects on CD4 cells after COVID-19. These receptors have no known antigen. After roughly 9 days in culture, the CD4+ T cells were isolated. TCRdb's table, derived via immunoSEQ multiplex PCR, lists solely in-frame clones and lacks some. The data show around 45,000 clones, about 70% seen once. This specimen consisted of CD4+ T cells from PBMCs cultured without peptide, obtained before COVID-19 vaccination. The origin of the receptors is a human donor who had a prior SARS-CoV-2 infection.

The chain joins TRBV4-1 to TRBJ2-6; 10 bases fit TRBD2. CDR1 is MGHRA, CDR2 YSYEKL, per germline. V shed 5 bases, J shed 0 bases, and the junction held 13 bases outside the gene matches. The CDR3 totals 20 residues. CDR3 loop: CASSTQILLAGYSGANVLTF. CDR3 in DNA: TGCGCCAGCAGCACTCAAATTTTACTAGCGGGGTACTCTGGGGCCAACGTCCTGACTTTC.

This clone was detected a few times. The chain joins TRBV7-2 to TRBJ2-3; D tentatively reads TRBD1 or TRBD2 (5 bases each). Trimming stripped 5 bases from V and 0 bases from J, with 12 bases between. Germline CDR1 SGHTA, CDR2 FQGNSA. This CDR3 comprises 15 residues. In DNA, the CDR3 is TGTGCCAGCAGCCACCGGGACCGGAGCACAGATACGCAGTATTTT. Translation: CASSHRDRSTDTQYF.

This clone was detected a few times. The chain combines TRBV7-9 with TRBJ2-2; TRBD1 might be the D (5 bases). The V and J ends lost 4 bases and 4 bases respectively, with 10 bases between them. Germline CDR1 is SEHNR and CDR2 is FQNEAQ (reference sequence). CDR3 size: 14 residues. This CDR3 reads CASSSYRSTGELFF. CDR3 sequence (DNA): TGTGCCAGCAGCTCCTACAGGAGCACCGGGGAGCTGTTTTTT.

V gene TRBV6-6 combines with J gene TRBJ2-7; D may be TRBD2 (5 bases). The CDR3 extends over 14 amino acids. The germline V gene encodes CDR1 MNHNY and CDR2 SVGAGI (reference sequence). Trimming cost V 6 bases and J 6 bases, with 18 bases left between them. The CDR3 loop is CASRTRLFSVEQYF. CDR3 DNA sequence: TGTGCCAGCAGAACTAGGCTATTTTCGGTCGAGCAGTACTTC.

V usage is TRBV6-5 and J usage is TRBJ2-3, with 7 nucleotides matching TRBD1. The V gene's germline CDR1 is MNHEY and CDR2 SVGAGI. V lost 6 bases and J lost 5; bases outside the gene matches: 5. The CDR3 sequence is 13 residues long. CDR3 DNA sequence: TGTGCCAGCAGGGAGACAGGGCAAGATACGCAGTATTTT. This gives the protein CASRETGQDTQYF.

The rearrangement links TRBV5-4 to TRBJ2-1, with 11 bases identical to TRBD2. The CDR3 covers 16 residues. V trimming: 4 bases; J trimming: 2 bases; junction bases outside the gene matches: 5. Germline loops: CDR1 SGHNT, CDR2 YYREEE (reference sequence). The CDR3: CASSRGLAEAYNEQFF. CDR3 nucleotide sequence: TGTGCCAGCAGCCGGGGACTAGCGGAAGCCTACAATGAGCAGTTCTTC.

Only a few counts were recorded for this clone. This rearrangement joins TRBV27 to TRBJ2-7; D tentatively fits TRBD1 or TRBD2 (5 bases each). CDR3 length: 17 amino acids. Trimming stripped 5 bases from V and 1 base from J, with 21 bases between. Germline loops: CDR1 MNHEY, CDR2 SMNVEV (reference sequence). The CDR3 DNA reads as TGTGCCAGCAGTCTCGTCGGTCGGGACGTGAGGTCCTACGAGCAGTACTTC. This codes for CASSLVGRDVRSYEQYF.

This chain joins TRBV5-1 and TRBJ1-5; D unresolved. This CDR3 has 15 residues. Trimming stripped 0 bases from V and 1 base from J, with 8 bases between. CDR1 is SGHRS, CDR2 YFSETQ, per germline. CDR3 protein: CASSLEPDSNQPQHF. The CDR3 DNA reads TGCGCCAGCAGCTTGGAACCGGACAGCAATCAGCCCCAGCATTTT. The full variable domain, with the rest looked up from reference TRBV5-1 and TRBJ1-5, is KAGVTQTPRYLIKTRGQQVTLSCSPISGHRSVSWYQQTPGQGLQFLFEYFSETQRNKGNFPGRFSGRQFSNSRSEMNVSTLELGDSALYLCASSLEPDSNQPQHFGDGTRLSIL.

This chain connects TRBV6-5 to TRBJ1-2, with D unclear. Trimming pared 0 bases from V and 2 bases from J, leaving 1 base between. Germline V gives CDR1 MNHEY, CDR2 SVGAGI. The CDR3 has 12 residues. Here the CDR3 reads CASSYSNYGYTF. The CDR3 nucleotides read TGTGCCAGCAGTTACTCGAACTATGGCTACACCTTC.

V usage is TRBV5-5 and J usage is TRBJ1-1; no firm D call. The CDR3 has 14 amino acids. CDR1 and CDR2 from the germline V gene are SGHKS and YYEKEE (reference sequence). V lost 2 bases and J lost 0, with 8 bases in between. CDR3 sequence: CASSFGPVNTEAFF. The CDR3 region has the DNA TGTGCCAGCAGCTTTGGTCCGGTGAACACTGAAGCTTTCTTT.

The chain uses TRBV27 and TRBJ2-7, with D tentatively TRBD2 (6 bases). V was shortened by 0 bases and J by 0 bases, with 6 bases between the two germline ends. Germline-derived CDR1 and CDR2 are MNHEY and SMNVEV (reference sequence). The CDR3 is 14 amino acids. The CDR3 sequence is CASSLSGSSYEQYF. As DNA, the CDR3 is TGTGCCAGCAGTTTATCCGGGAGCTCCTACGAGCAGTACTTC.